This T cell receptor (beta chain) was retrieved from a study of T cell responses to AZD1222 COVID-19 vaccine. Study-wide points: Clonal diversity may have been underestimated, and the donors were mostly white British, with more females than males. Only a handful of people who got AZD1222 tested seropositive at baseline. Increased Spike-specific TCR breadth and depth were observed after two AZD1222 doses.

A word on this clone: The antigen remains undetermined.

Method: immunoSEQ multiplex PCR; TCRdb's copy keeps in-frame clones and lacks some. The sample contains about 130,000 clones, 86% of which appear only once. The specimen comprised peripheral blood, sampled on day 0 of AZD1222 vaccination. The source of this sequence is an adult in good health.

CDR3 in amino acids: CASSLVTNEKLFF. The CDR3 region has the DNA TGTGCCAGCAGTTTAGTAACTAATGAAAAACTGTTTTTT. The genes are TRBV12-3 or TRBV12-4 and TRBJ1-4; D ambiguous. The CDR3 contains 13 residues. The V gene lost 1 base and the J gene lost 1 base, with 1 base spanning the gap.